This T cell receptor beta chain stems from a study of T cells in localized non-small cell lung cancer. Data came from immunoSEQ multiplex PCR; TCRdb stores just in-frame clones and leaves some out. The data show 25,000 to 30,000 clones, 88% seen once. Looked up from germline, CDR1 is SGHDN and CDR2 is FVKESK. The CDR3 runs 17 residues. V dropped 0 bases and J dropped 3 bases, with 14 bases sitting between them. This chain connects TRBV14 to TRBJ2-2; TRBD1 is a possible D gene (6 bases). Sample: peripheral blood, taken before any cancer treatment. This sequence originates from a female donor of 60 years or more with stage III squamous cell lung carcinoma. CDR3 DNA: TGTGCCAGCAGCCAAGATCGGTTGGGGGCTCACACCGGGGAGCTGTTTTTT. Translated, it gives CASSQDRLGAHTGELFF. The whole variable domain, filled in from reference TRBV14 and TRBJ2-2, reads EAGVTQFPSHSVIEKGQTVTLRCDPISGHDNLYWYRRVMGKEIKFLLHFVKESKQDESGMPNNRFLAERTGGTYSTLKVQPAELEDSGVYFCASSQDRLGAHTGELFFGEGSRLTVL.